This TCR beta chain was obtained from a study of shared clonotypes between healthy human individuals (dated by TCRdb to 2018 to 2021). With regard to the full study: A few men and two women, aged 18 to 49 years, made up the cohort. For each donor, CD4 naive and CD4 memory were each given three plates, CD8 naive was given two plates, and CD8 memory was given one plate. The study deeply sequenced blood TCR repertoires of about 5 healthy adults to estimate repertoire size and the extent of clonotype sharing between individuals. To increase sequencing depth and limit assay-specific biases, TCR repertoire library preparation and sequencing were carried out by different laboratories using diverse techniques. Leukapheresis yielded between about 0.94 and 10 billion PBMCs per donor.

Using the deep immunoSEQ assay, multiplex PCR amplified TCR CDR3 regions from genomic DNA. Genomic DNA extracted from each cell subset was distributed evenly over all wells of several immunoSEQ 96-well plates, and each plate served as one replicate. Each replicate PCR for sorted subsets received approximately 220 ng genomic DNA, equal to 28,000 or so T cell genomes. Purified libraries were measured with a Qubit 3.0 fluorometer, size-checked on a Bioanalyzer 2100, and measured again with the KAPA Library Quantification kit. Every immunoSEQ 96-well plate was sequenced on a separate single-read 150-cycle Illumina NextSeq 550 flow cell. The original pipeline was this. The immunoSEQ output contained only junctional sequences without quality scores, so filtering could not match that applied to full-length reads. To assign V/J genes and CDR3, sequences were annotated using PyIR, a Python wrapper for IgBLAST v1.9, with IMGT germline references. Any read was removed if the V/J assignment was weak (E-value above 1e-6), the CDR3 was missing, or the read contained stop codons, out-of-frame junctions, or ambiguous translated residues. V3J clonotypes were defined by identical inferred V gene, J gene, and CDR3 amino acid sequence. The percentage overlap between two repertoires was calculated by dividing the number of shared unique clonotypes by the size of the smaller repertoire. Richness of each repertoire was evaluated using RTK rarefaction, the Chao1 estimator, and Recon v2.1 estimates of unobserved clonotypes. For all TCRbeta clonotypes obtained by the gDNA method from several donors, generation probabilities were computed with OLGA. Drawn from immuneACCESS, this table holds only the in-frame rearrangements with V and J called that TCRdb kept. Clones are partly lost; checked studies trace under half to an unresolved V gene and leave the rest unexplained. V and J calls and clone size are as listed in that table; D and trimming were resolved from the DNA. The sample table lists about 2.1 million clones, about 94% of them with a count of one. The ten largest clones add up to under 2% of the sample.

This clone was observed once. No cognate antigen has been identified for it. No base quality information exists; no much larger clone differs at one position. Other DNA sequences in this specimen translate into the identical CDR3. General study outcomes and caveats: Naive subsets generally had larger estimated clonotype richness than memory subsets. Incomplete sequencing was indicated by rarefaction of sorted-subset datasets, despite the large sequencing depth. Pairwise subsampling indicated that sequencing depth was expected to affect the degree of clonotype sharing among donors. The small number of donors limited the genetic and exposure-history diversity represented. Roughly 5% of naive CD4, roughly 3.5% of naive CD8, 2.3% of memory CD4, and about 0.4% of memory CD8 clonotypes were shared across a few donors. Higher generation probabilities were observed for clonotypes shared by all four sorted-subset donors than for non-shared clonotypes. Only blood was sampled, and tissue TCR repertoires likely differ from those in blood.

The trim is 3 bases for V and 3 bases for J, with a gap of 6 bases between the germline ends. Per the germline V gene, SQVTM is the CDR1 and ANQGSEA is the CDR2. CDR3 length: 11 amino acids, cysteine to phenylalanine. Here the CDR3 DNA is all that survives: 33 bases in frame from base 1. CD8 naive samples were CD45RO-negative cells positively selected for CCR7, giving a CD45RA+CCR7+ population that excluded TemRA cells. The donors were healthy, HIV-negative adults with no recently reported acute infections or vaccinations. Only Caucasian adults living in Nashville, Tennessee, USA were represented among the donors. Blood was collected by leukapheresis, and PBMCs were isolated by Ficoll-Histopaque density gradient centrifugation and then cryopreserved in liquid nitrogen vapor phase. Purity and quantity of every magnetically sorted T cell population were checked by analytical flow cytometry. Each sorted fraction had its genomic DNA isolated and then quantified by UV absorbance on a Nanodrop 2000c.

This TCR derives from a man between 18 and 29 years old in good health. Some clones in this sample may be carry-over from other donors' samples. The sequenced sample was naive CD8+ T cells from PBMCs. Per the publication, the cell subset or site label means: CD45RA+CCR7+. The sequence joins TRBV29-1 to TRBJ2-7; the D gene cannot be named for sure. The DNA sequence is TGCAGCGTTGATACCAGCTACGAGCAGTACTTC. Protein translation: CSVDTSYEQYF.